A single TCR beta chain is shown here with its context. Which antigen it targets is not known. Within one base of it there is no much larger clone, and no base qualities were kept. The time point label, as the study defines it: 40 to 45 days after influenza vaccine administration. The sample comes from a study of response to subunit inactivated influenza vaccine (dated 2018 in TCRdb). The study in broad terms: Deep quantitative T cell receptor repertoire profiling was used in the study to track responses to a trivalent subunit inactivated influenza vaccine.

Overall study outcomes, separate from this receptor: The authors suggested that each seasonal influenza vaccination may recruit only a limited number of new T cells.

The method behind the library was RT-PCR. Sequencing relied on an Illumina HiSeq 2500. Starting from the raw public reads, TCRdb applied fastp trimming at Q25, assembled clones with MiXCR and retained in-frame beta chains. CDR3 protein sequences are deduplicated, and each keeps its most common genes and DNA. The sample yields roughly 570,000 distinct CDR3 sequences; roughly 13% were counted once. The ten top clones hold over 10% of the sample. The germline ends are 11 bases apart after V is trimmed by 4 bases and J by 10 bases. There are 11 amino acids in the CDR3, from cysteine to phenylalanine inclusive. The sequence is cut down to CDR3 DNA, 33 bases in frame from base 1. Per the germline V gene (reference sequence), DFQATT is the CDR1 and SNEGSKA is the CDR2.

The chain employs TRBV20-1 and TRBJ2-1; the D gene identity is not certain. Sequencing was performed on PBMCs from blood, taken around seven weeks after vaccination. This receptor was obtained from a man aged 45-65 years who received an inactivated influenza vaccine. Donor details come from another sample of the same person, matched by shared clones. The DNA is as follows: TGCAGTGCTAAAGCTACCTCAGAGCAGTTCTTC. Its amino acids are CSAKATSEQFF.